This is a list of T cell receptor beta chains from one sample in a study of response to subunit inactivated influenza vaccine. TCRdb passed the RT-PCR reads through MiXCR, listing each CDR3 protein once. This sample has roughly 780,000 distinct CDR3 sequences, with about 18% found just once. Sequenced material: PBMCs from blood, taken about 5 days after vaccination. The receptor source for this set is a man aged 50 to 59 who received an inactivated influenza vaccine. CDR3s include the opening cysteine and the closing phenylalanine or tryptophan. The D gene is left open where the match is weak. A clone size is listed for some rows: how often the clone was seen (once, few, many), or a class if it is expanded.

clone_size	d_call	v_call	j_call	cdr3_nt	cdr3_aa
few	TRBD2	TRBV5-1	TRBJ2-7	TGCGCCAGCAGCTTGGAGGTGGGAGGGCCGTTTGAGCAGTACTTC	CASSLEVGGPFEQYF
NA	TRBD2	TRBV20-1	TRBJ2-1	TGCAGTGCTAGAGATCTTAGAACTAGCGGGAGGCTAGATGAGCAGTTCTTC	CSARDLRTSGRLDEQFF
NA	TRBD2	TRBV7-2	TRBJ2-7	TGTGCCAGCTGCTGGGCTAGCGGATTCTACGAGCAGTACTTC	CASCWASGFYEQYF
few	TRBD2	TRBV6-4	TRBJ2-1	TGTGCCAGCGGGGAACTAGCGGGGGGGTCCCAGAGCTCCTACAATGAGCAGTTCTTC	CASGELAGGSQSSYNEQFF
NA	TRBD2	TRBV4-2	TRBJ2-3	TGTGCCAGCAGCCAAGAGTCTAGCGGGAACACGCAGTATTTT	CASSQESSGNTQYF
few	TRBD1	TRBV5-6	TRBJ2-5	TGTGCCAGCAGCACGGGGACAGGGAAAGAGACCCAGTACTTC	CASSTGTGKETQYF
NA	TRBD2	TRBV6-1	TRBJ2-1	TGTGCCAGCAGTGGTTCCGGACTAGCGGGAAACAATGAGCAGTTCTTC	CASSGSGLAGNNEQFF
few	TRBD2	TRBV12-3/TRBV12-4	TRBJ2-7	TGTGCCAGCAGTCCCAATAGCGGGGGCGAGCAGTACTTC	CASSPNSGGEQYF
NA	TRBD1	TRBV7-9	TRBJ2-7	TGTGCCAGCAGCACCCGACAGGGGGTCGCCTACGAGCAGTACTTC	CASSTRQGVAYEQYF
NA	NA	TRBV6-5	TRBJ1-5	TGTGCCAGCAGTTACTCGACACAGAGAGGCAATCAGCCCCAGCATTTT	CASSYSTQRGNQPQHF
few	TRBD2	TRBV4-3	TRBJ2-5	TGCGCCAGCAGCCAAGATCGGGGGAGGGTGACGTCAGAGACCCAGTACTTC	CASSQDRGRVTSETQYF
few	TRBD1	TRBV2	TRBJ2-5	TGTGCCAGCAGCGGACAGGGACAGGGCGGGGAGACCCAGTACTTC	CASSGQGQGGETQYF
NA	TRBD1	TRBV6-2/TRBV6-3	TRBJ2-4	TGTGCCAGCAGTCAGGACAGGATTCTTACCAAAAACATTCAGTACTTC	CASSQDRILTKNIQYF
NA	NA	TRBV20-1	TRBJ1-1	TGCAGTGCTAGAGGGGGGGGCGCCGGCACTGAAGCTTTCTTT	CSARGGGAGTEAFF
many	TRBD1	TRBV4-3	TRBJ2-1	TGCGCCAGCAGCCAAGATCACGGGGACAGGGTGTCCTACAATGAGCAGTTCTTC	CASSQDHGDRVSYNEQFF
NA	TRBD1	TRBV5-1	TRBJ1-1	TGCGCCAGCAGCTGGACAGGGGGCCGGAACACTGAAGCTTTCTTT	CASSWTGGRNTEAFF
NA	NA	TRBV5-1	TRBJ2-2	TGCGCCAGCAGCTTGGGACACACATTCAACACCGGGGAGCTGTTTTTT	CASSLGHTFNTGELFF
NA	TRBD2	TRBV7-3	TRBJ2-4	TGTGCCAGCAGCCCCGGACTAGCCCCAGCCAAAAACATTCAGTACTTC	CASSPGLAPAKNIQYF
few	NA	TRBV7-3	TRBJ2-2	TGTGCCAGCAGCTTAAAGGGTTCGTGGCGGAACTACACCGGGGAGCTGTTTTTT	CASSLKGSWRNYTGELFF
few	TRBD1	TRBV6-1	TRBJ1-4	TGTGCCAGCAGTCTAACAGGGGGTGAATATGAAAAACTGTTTTTT	CASSLTGGEYEKLFF
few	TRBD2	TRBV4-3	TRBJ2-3	TGCGCCAGCAGCCAAGCCATGTTGGCTAGCGGGAGGGTGTATACGCAGTATTTT	CASSQAMLASGRVYTQYF
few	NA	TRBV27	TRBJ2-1	TGTGCCAGCAGTTTACGAGGAACTAGGTTATCCTACAATGAGCAGTTCTTC	CASSLRGTRLSYNEQFF
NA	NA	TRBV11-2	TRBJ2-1	TGTGCCAGCAGCTTAGGTGGGATCGAACTTAGTGAGCAGTTCTTC	CASSLGGIELSEQFF
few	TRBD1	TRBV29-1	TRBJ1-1	TGCAGCGTTCGTCCCGGGACAGGCAGGGGGAGTGAAGCTTTCTTT	CSVRPGTGRGSEAFF
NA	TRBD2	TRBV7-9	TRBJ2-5	TGTGCCAGCAGCTTATCAGCGGGGGTTGGGGAGACCCAGTACTTC	CASSLSAGVGETQYF
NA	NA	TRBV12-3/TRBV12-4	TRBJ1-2	TGTGCCAGCAGTTTAGGGGCTGGGCAGGGTGGCTACACCTTC	CASSLGAGQGGYTF
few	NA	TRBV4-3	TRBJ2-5	TGCGCCAGCAGCCAAGCGCGGGGTCGGGAGACCCAGTACTTC	CASSQARGRETQYF
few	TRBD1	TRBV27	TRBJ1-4	TGTGCCAGCAGTCCTACAGGGGTCACGAATGAAAAACTGTTTTTT	CASSPTGVTNEKLFF
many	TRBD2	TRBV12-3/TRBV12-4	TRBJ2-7	TGTGCCAGCAGTTTACTCCTAGCGGGCTACGAGCAGTACTTC	CASSLLLAGYEQYF
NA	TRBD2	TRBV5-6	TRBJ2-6	TGTGCCAGCAGCTTAAAGCGGGGGGCTGGGGCCAACGTCCTGACTTTC	CASSLKRGAGANVLTF
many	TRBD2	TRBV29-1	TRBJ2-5	TGCAGCGTTGAAGATCGGGCTAGCGGGATTGAGACCCAGTACTTC	CSVEDRASGIETQYF
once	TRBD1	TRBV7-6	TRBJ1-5	TGTGCCAGCAGCTTAGCGGGGGGACAGAACCAGCCCCAGCATTTT	CASSLAGGQNQPQHF
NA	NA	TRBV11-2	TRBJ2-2	TGTGCCAGCAGCTCACGGGACAAGGCGACCGGGGAGCTGTTTTTT	CASSSRDKATGELFF
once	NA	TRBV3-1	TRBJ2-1	TGTGCCAGCAGCCAAGTATCGCGCCATGAGCAGTTCTTC	CASSQVSRHEQFF
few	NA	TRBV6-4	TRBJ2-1	TGTGCCAGCAGTGAAGGGAGCGCTAGTTACAATGAGCAGTTCTTC	CASSEGSASYNEQFF
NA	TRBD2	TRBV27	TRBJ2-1	TGTGCCAGCAGGCCCGGGACTAGCGGGAGGGCGGGTAATGAGCAGTTCTTC	CASRPGTSGRAGNEQFF
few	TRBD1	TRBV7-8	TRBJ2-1	TGTGCCAGCAGCCCAAGGGACAGGATTTACAATGAGCAGTTCTTC	CASSPRDRIYNEQFF
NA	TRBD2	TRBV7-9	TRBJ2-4	TGTGCCAGCAGCTTAGTTGGGACTACCAAAAACATTCAGTACTTC	CASSLVGTTKNIQYF
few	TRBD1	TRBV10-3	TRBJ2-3	TGTGCCATCAGTACCACCGGGACAGGGCCAGATACGCAGTATTTT	CAISTTGTGPDTQYF
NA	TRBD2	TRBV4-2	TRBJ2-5	TGTGCCAGCAGCCCCGGACTAGCGGGTTACCAAGAGACCCAGTACTTC	CASSPGLAGYQETQYF
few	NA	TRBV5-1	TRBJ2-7	TGCGCCAGCGCTACATCCGCTAGCTCCTACGAGCAGTACTTC	CASATSASSYEQYF
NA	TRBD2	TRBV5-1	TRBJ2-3	TGCGCCAGCAGCCTGTGGACTAGCGGAACAGATACGCAGTATTTT	CASSLWTSGTDTQYF
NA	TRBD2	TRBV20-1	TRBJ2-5	TGCAGTGCCGGGGGGGCTAGCGGGAACCAAGAGACCCAGTACTTC	CSAGGASGNQETQYF
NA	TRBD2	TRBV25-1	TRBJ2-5	TGTGCCAGCAGTGTTAGCGGGTTCCTCGGGGAGACCCAGTACTTC	CASSVSGFLGETQYF
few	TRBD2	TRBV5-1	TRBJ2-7	TGCGCCAGCAGCCCCACTAGCGGGAGTTTCTACGAGCAGTACTTC	CASSPTSGSFYEQYF
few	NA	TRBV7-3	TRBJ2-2	TGTGCCAGCAGCCGAGACTCGATTGGCACCGGGGAGCTGTTTTTT	CASSRDSIGTGELFF